This T cell receptor beta chain was sequenced during a study of blood T cell repertoires in COVID-19. Patients from Seattle were sampled longitudinally, starting during active infection. From germline, CDR1 is LGHNA and CDR2 YSLEER. The CDR3 is 15 residues long. V trimming: 0 bases; J trimming: 10 bases; junction bases outside the gene matches: 6. Assay used: immunoSEQ multiplex PCR; TCRdb lists only in-frame clones, some missing. Altogether more than 200,000 clones are present, about 87% being singletons, with the ten largest covering more than 4.5%. The clonotype was recovered from a woman between 55 and 75 years old with COVID-19, enrolled during active disease. The V and J genes are TRBV4-3 and TRBJ2-1, with TRBD2 matching over 10 bases. Sequenced: peripheral blood. As DNA, the CDR3 is TGCGCCAGCAGCCAAGATAGGCTAGCGGGAGTCGAGCAGTTCTTC. It is translated as CASSQDRLAGVEQFF.